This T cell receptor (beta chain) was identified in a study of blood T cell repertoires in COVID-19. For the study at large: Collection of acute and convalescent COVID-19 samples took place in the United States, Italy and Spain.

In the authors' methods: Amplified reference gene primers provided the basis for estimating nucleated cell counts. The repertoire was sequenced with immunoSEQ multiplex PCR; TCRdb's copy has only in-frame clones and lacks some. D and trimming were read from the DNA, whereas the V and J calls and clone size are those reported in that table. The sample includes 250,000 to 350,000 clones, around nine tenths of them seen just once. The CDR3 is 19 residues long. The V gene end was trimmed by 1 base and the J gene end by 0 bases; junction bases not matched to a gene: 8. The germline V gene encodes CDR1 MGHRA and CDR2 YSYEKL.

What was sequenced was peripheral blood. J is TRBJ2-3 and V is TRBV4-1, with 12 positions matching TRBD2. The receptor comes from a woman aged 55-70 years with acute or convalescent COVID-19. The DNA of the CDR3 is TGCGCCAGCAGCCAAGTCGGCGCCGGGACTAGCGGGAGCACAGATACGCAGTATTTT. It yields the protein CASSQVGAGTSGSTDTQYF.